Given below is one TCR beta chain in context. In the authors' methods: Nucleated cell number was recorded as an estimate derived from reference gene primer amplification. Clones were sequenced by immunoSEQ multiplex PCR, and TCRdb holds only the in-frame ones, with some missing. V and J calls and clone size follow that table, whereas D and trimming were derived from the DNA. The table has some 80,000 clones, 86% seen once. This sample was taken from a study of blood T cell repertoires in COVID-19. Turning to the study itself: Sites in the United States, Italy and Spain provided acute and convalescent COVID-19 samples. T cells, B-cell-depleted T cells, or PBMCs supplied cDNA or gDNA.

Sample: peripheral blood. The receptor was isolated from a human donor in a cohort sampled during active COVID-19.

CDR3 in amino acids: CASSYPTGIDQPQHF. The CDR3 nucleotides are TGTGCCAGCAGTTACCCGACAGGGATTGATCAGCCCCAGCATTTT. The chain links TRBV6-2 or TRBV6-3 to TRBJ1-5; 7 bases fit TRBD1. Trimming cost V 2 bases and J 5 bases; bases outside gene matches: 6. The CDR3 is 15 residues long. CDR1 is MNHEY and CDR2 is SVGEGT in the germline V gene.